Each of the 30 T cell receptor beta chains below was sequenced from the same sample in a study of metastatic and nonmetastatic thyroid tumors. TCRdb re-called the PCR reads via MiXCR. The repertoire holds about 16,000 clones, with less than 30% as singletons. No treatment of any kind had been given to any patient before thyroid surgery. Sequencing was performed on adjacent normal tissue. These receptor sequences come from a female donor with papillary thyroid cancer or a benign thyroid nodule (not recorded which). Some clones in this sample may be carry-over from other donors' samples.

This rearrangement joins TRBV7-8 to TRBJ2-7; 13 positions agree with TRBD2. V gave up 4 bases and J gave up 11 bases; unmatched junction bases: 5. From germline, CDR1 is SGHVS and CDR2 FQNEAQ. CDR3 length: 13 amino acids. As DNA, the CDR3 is TGTGCCAGCAGCTCGACTAGCGGGGGGTTAGAGTACTTC. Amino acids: CASSSTSGGLEYF.

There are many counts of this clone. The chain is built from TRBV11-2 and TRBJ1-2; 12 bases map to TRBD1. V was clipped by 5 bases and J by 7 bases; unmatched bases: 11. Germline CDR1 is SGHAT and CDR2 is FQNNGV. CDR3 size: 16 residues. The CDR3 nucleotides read TGTGCCAGCAGCCGAAACAGGGACAGGGGGCAGGGTGGCTACACCTTC. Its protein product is CASSRNRDRGQGGYTF.

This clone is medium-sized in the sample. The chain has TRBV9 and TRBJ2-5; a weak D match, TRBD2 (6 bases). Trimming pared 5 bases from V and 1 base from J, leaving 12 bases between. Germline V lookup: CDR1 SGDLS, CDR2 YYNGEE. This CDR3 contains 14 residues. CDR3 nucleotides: TGTGCCAGCAGTGGGGGTAGCGGCCAAGAGACCCAGTACTTC. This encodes CASSGGSGQETQYF.

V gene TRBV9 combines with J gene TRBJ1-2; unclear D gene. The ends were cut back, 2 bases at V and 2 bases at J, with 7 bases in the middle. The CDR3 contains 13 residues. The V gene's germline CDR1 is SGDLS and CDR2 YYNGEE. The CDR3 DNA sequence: TGTGCCAGCAGCGTGGGTGGGAACTATGGCTACACCTTC. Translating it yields CASSVGGNYGYTF.

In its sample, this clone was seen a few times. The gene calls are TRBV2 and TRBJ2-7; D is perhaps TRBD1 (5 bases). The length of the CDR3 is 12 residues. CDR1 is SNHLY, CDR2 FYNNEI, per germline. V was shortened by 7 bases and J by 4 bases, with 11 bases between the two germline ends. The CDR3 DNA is TGTGCCAGCAAGGGGCGAGGTTACGAGCAGTACTTC. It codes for CASKGRGYEQYF.

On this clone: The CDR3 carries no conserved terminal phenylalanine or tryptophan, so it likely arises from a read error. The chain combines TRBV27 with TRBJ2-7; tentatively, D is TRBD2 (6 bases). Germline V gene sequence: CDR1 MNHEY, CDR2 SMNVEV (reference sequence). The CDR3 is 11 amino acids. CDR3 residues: CTSRRGYEQYL. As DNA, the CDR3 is TGTACCAGCCGGAGGGGCTACGAGCAGTACCTC.

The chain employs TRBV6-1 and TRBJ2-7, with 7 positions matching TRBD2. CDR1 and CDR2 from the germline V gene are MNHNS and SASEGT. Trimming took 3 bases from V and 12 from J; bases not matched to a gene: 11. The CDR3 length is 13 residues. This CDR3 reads CASSETSAGVTYF. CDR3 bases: TGTGCCAGCAGTGAGACCAGCGCGGGAGTGACGTACTTC.

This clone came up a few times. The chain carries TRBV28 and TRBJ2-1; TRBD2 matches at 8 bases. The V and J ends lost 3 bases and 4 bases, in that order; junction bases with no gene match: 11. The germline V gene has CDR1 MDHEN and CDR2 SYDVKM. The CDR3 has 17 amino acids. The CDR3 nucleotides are TGTGCCAGCAGTTTTAAACTCACTAGCGGTGATTACAATGAGCAGTTCTTC. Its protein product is CASSFKLTSGDYNEQFF.

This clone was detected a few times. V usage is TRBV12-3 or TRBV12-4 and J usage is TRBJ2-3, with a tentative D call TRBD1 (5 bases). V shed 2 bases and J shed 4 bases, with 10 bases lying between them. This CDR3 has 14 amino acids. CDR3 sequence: CASSLRQGSDTQYF. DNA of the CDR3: TGTGCCAGCAGTTTACGGCAGGGCTCAGATACGCAGTATTTT.

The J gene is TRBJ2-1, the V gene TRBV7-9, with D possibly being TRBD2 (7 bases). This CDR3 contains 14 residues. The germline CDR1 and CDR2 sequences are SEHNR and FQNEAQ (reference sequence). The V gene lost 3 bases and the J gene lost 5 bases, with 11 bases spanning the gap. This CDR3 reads CASSFQGRDNEQFF. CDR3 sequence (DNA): TGTGCCAGCAGCTTCCAGGGGAGGGACAATGAGCAGTTCTTC.

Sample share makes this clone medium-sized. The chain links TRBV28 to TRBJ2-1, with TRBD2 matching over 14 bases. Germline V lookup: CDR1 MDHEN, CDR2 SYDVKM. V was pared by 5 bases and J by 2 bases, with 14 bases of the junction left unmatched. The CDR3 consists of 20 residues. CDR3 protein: CASSPTTGTSGSVTYNEQFF. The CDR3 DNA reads TGTGCCAGCAGTCCAACAACCGGGACTAGCGGGAGTGTCACCTACAATGAGCAGTTCTTC.

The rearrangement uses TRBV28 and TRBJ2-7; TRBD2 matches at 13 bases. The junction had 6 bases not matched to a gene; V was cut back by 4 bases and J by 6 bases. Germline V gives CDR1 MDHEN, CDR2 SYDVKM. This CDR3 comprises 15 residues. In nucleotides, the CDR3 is TGTGCCAGCAGTTATGGACTAGCGGGAGTGGGCGAGCAGTACTTC. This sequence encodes CASSYGLAGVGEQYF.

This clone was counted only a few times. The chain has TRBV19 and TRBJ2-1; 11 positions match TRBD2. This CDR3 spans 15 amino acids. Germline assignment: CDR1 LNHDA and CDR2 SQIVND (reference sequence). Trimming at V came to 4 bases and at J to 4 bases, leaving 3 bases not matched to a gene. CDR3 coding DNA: TGTGCCAGTAGTAGGGGACTAGCGGAGTACAATGAGCAGTTCTTC. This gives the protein CASSRGLAEYNEQFF.

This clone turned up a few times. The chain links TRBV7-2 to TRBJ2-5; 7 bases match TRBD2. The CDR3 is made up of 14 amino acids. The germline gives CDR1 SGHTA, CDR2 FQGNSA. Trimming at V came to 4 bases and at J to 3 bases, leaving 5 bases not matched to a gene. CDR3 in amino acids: CASSYDLAEETQYF. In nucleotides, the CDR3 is TGTGCCAGCAGCTACGACCTAGCGGAAGAGACCCAGTACTTC.

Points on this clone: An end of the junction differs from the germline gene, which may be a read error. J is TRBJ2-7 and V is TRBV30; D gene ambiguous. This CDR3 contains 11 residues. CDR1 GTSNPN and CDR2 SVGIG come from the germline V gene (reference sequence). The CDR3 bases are TGTGTCTGGTCCGAGGAGAACGAGCAGTACTTC. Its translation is CVWSEENEQYF. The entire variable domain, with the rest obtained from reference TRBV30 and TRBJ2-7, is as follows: SQTIHQWPATLVQPVGSPLSLECTVEGTSNPNLYWYRQAAGRGLQLLFYSVGIGQISSEVPQNLSASRPQDRQFILSSKKLLLSDSGFYLCVWSEENEQYFGPGTRLTVT.

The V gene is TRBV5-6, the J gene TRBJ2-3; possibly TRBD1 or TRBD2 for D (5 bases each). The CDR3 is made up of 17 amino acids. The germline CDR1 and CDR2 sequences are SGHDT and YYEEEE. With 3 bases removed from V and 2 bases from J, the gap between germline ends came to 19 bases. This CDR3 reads CASSSRAGGALTDTQYF. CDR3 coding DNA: TGTGCCAGCAGCTCCCGGGCGGGTGGGGCCCTCACAGATACGCAGTATTTT.

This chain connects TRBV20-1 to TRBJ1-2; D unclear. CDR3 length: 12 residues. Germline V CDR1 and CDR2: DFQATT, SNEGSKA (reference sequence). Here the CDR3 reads CGAHSDNYGYTF. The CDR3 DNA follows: TGCGGCGCCCACTCGGATAACTATGGCTACACCTTC.

The CDR3, as DNA: TGTGCCAGCAGTGCCGGGACAGTTCTTCAGGGGGAAAAACTGTTTTTT. Translating it yields CASSAGTVLQGEKLFF. The chain employs TRBV6-1 and TRBJ1-4; 7 bases agree with TRBD1. Germline V gene data show CDR1 as MNHNS and CDR2 as SASEGT. The V and J ends lost 4 bases and 8 bases, in that order; junction bases with no gene match: 13. The CDR3 runs 16 residues.

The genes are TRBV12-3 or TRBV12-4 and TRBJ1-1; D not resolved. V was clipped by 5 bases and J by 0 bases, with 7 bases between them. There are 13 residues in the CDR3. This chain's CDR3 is CASSKDLNTEAFF. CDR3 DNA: TGTGCCAGCAGTAAGGACCTGAACACTGAAGCTTTCTTT.

CDR3 amino acids: CASSLPGLGNYEQYF. CDR3 sequence (DNA): TGTGCCAGTAGTCTCCCGGGACTAGGCAATTACGAGCAGTACTTC. V gene TRBV19 combines with J gene TRBJ2-7; 8 positions match TRBD2. The J segment lost 4 bases and the V segment lost 5 bases, leaving 10 bases of the junction unmatched. The CDR3 runs to 15 residues. The germline V gene has CDR1 LNHDA and CDR2 SQIVND (reference sequence).

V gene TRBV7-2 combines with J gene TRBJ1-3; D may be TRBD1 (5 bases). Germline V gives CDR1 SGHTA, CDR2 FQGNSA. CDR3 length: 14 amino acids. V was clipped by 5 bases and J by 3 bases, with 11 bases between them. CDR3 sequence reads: CASSPARVGNTIYF. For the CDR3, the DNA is TGTGCCAGCAGCCCCGCCAGGGTTGGAAACACCATATATTTT.

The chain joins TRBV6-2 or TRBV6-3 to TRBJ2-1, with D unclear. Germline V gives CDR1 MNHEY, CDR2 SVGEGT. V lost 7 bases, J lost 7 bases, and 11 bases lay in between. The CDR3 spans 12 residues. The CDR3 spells CASTAMGNEQFF. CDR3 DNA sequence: TGTGCCAGCACCGCCATGGGGAATGAGCAGTTCTTC.

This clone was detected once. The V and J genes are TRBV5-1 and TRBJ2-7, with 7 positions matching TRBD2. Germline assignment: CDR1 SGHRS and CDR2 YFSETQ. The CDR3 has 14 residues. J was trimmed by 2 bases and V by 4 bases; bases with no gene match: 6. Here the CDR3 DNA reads TGCGCCAGCAGCCATTCGCTAGCGGCCTACGAGCAGTACTTC. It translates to CASSHSLAAYEQYF. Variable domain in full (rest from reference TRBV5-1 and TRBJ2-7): KAGVTQTPRYLIKTRGQQVTLSCSPISGHRSVSWYQQTPGQGLQFLFEYFSETQRNKGNFPGRFSGRQFSNSRSEMNVSTLELGDSALYLCASSHSLAAYEQYFGPGTRLTVT.

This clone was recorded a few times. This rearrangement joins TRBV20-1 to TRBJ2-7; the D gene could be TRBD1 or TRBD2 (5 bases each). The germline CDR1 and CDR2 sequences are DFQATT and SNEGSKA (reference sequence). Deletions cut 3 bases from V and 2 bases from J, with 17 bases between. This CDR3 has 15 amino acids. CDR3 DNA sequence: TGCAGTGCTAGCGCCTACGGGACGGCGACCTACGAGCAGTACTTC. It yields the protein CSASAYGTATYEQYF.

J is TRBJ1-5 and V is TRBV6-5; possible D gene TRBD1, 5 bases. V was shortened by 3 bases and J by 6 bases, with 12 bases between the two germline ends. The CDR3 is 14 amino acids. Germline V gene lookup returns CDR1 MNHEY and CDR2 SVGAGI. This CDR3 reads CASSYRRGGQPQHF. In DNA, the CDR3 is TGTGCCAGCAGTTATCGTCGGGGCGGTCAGCCCCAGCATTTT.

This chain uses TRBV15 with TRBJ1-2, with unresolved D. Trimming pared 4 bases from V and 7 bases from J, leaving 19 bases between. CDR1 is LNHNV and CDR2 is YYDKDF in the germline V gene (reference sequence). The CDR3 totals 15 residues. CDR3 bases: TGTGCCACCAGCACAAGAGGTGAAGATCAGCGTGGCTACACCTTC. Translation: CATSTRGEDQRGYTF. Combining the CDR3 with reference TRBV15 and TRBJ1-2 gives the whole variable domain DAMVIQNPRYQVTQFGKPVTLSCSQTLNHNVMYWYQQKSSQAPKLLFHYYDKDFNNEADTPDNFQSRRPNTSFCFLDIRSPGLGDTAMYLCATSTRGEDQRGYTFGSGTRLTVV.

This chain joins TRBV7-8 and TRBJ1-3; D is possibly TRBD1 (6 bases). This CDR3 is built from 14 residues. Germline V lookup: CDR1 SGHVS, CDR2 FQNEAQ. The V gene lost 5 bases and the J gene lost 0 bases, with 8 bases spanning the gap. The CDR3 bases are TGTGCCAGCAGCGAGGGGGTCTCTGGAAACACCATATATTTT. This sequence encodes CASSEGVSGNTIYF.

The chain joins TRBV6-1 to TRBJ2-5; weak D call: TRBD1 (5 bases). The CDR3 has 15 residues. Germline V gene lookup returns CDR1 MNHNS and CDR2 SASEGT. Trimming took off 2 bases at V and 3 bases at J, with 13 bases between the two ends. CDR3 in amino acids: CASSEQDTAEETQYF. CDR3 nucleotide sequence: TGTGCCAGCAGTGAACAGGACACCGCTGAAGAGACCCAGTACTTC.

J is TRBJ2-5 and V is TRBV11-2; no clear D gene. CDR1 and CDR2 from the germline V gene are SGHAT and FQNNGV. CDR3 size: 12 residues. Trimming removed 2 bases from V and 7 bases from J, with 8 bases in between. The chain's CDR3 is CASSLRLSTQYF. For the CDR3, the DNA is TGTGCCAGCAGCTTAAGGTTGTCGACCCAGTACTTC.

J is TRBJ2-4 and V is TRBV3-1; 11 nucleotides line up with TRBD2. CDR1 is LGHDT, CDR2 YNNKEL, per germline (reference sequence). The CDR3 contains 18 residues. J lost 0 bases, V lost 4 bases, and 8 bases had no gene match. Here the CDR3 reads CASSPTTSGSLAKNIQYF. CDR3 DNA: TGTGCCAGCAGCCCAACCACTAGCGGGAGTTTAGCCAAAAACATTCAGTACTTC.